This is a list of T cell receptor beta chains from one sample in a study of beta chain features in type 1 diabetes. Measured with immunoSEQ multiplex PCR; TCRdb has only the in-frame clones, and not every one. Among 350,000 or so clones listed, about 19% were seen once. The specimen sequenced was naive CD4+ T cells from blood. These TCRs come from a woman in her late teens or twenties in good health. Both conserved end residues are part of each CDR3. D genes are given only for firm matches. For some rows the clone size is stated as once, few or many, or as a class when expanded; others skip it.

CDR3nt: TGTGCCAGCAGCTCACGGGTCGGGAGGGCCCACAATGAGCAGTTCTTC
CDR3aa: CASSSRVGRAHNEQFF
abundance: few
j_gene: TRBJ2-1
d_gene: TRBD2
v_gene: TRBV6-6

CDR3nt: TGCGCCAGCAGCTTGGGAGATACCGGGGAGCTGTTTTTT
CDR3aa: CASSLGDTGELFF
abundance: few
j_gene: TRBJ2-2
d_gene: -
v_gene: TRBV5-1

CDR3nt: TGCGCCAGCTCATTCGCGGGTAGCCAGCCCCAGCATTTT
CDR3aa: CASSFAGSQPQHF
abundance: -
j_gene: TRBJ1-5
d_gene: -
v_gene: TRBV5-1

CDR3nt: TGTGCCAGCACGGGACAGGGATACAATCAGCCCCAGCATTTT
CDR3aa: CASTGQGYNQPQHF
abundance: -
j_gene: TRBJ1-5
d_gene: TRBD1
v_gene: TRBV6-1

CDR3nt: TGTGCCAGCTCACCCGGACAGGGGGCTTACACTGAAGCTTTCTTT
CDR3aa: CASSPGQGAYTEAFF
abundance: few
j_gene: TRBJ1-1
d_gene: TRBD1
v_gene: TRBV18

CDR3nt: TGTGCCTGGAGTGGGACAGGCATCTACGAGCAGTACTTC
CDR3aa: CAWSGTGIYEQYF
abundance: few
j_gene: TRBJ2-7
d_gene: TRBD1
v_gene: TRBV30

CDR3nt: TGTGCCAGCTCACCCCAAAGCCTCCACACTGAAGCTTTCTTT
CDR3aa: CASSPQSLHTEAFF
abundance: few
j_gene: TRBJ1-1
d_gene: -
v_gene: TRBV18

CDR3nt: TGCAGCTCAGGGTCCCCCTACAATGAGCAGTTCTTC
CDR3aa: CSSGSPYNEQFF
abundance: few
j_gene: TRBJ2-1
d_gene: -
v_gene: TRBV29-1

CDR3nt: TGTGCCAGCAGCTTATTGTACACAGATACGCAGTATTTT
CDR3aa: CASSLLYTDTQYF
abundance: -
j_gene: TRBJ2-3
d_gene: -
v_gene: TRBV7-9

CDR3nt: TGTGCCAGCAGCTCAACTCAGCGGGGGGTCATCACAGATACGCAGTATTTT
CDR3aa: CASSSTQRGVITDTQYF
abundance: -
j_gene: TRBJ2-3
d_gene: TRBD2
v_gene: TRBV7-9

CDR3nt: TGTGCCAGCAGCTTAGCCACAGCCACTGAAGCTTTCTTT
CDR3aa: CASSLATATEAFF
abundance: -
j_gene: TRBJ1-1
d_gene: -
v_gene: TRBV7-2

CDR3nt: TGCAGCGTTCGGGAGGGAGAGACCCAGTACTTC
CDR3aa: CSVREGETQYF
abundance: few
j_gene: TRBJ2-5
d_gene: TRBD2
v_gene: TRBV29-1

CDR3nt: TGCGCCAGCAGCTTGGCCCTAGCGGGAGCGGGTGAGCAGTTCTTC
CDR3aa: CASSLALAGAGEQFF
abundance: few
j_gene: TRBJ2-1
d_gene: TRBD2
v_gene: TRBV5-1

CDR3nt: TGTGCCACCAGCAGGACTAGCGGCCTGCCAGATACGCAGTATTTT
CDR3aa: CATSRTSGLPDTQYF
abundance: -
j_gene: TRBJ2-3
d_gene: TRBD2
v_gene: TRBV15

CDR3nt: TGTGCCAGCAGGGGGGCCGTAGGAGAGACCCAGTACTTC
CDR3aa: CASRGAVGETQYF
abundance: -
j_gene: TRBJ2-5
d_gene: -
v_gene: TRBV6-5

CDR3nt: TGCGCCAGCAGCTTGGGACTGCCCTCCTACGAGCAGTACTTC
CDR3aa: CASSLGLPSYEQYF
abundance: -
j_gene: TRBJ2-7
d_gene: -
v_gene: TRBV5-1

CDR3nt: TGTGCCAGCAGCCCCGGACTAGCGGGCTCCTACGAGCAGTACTTC
CDR3aa: CASSPGLAGSYEQYF
abundance: -
j_gene: TRBJ2-7
d_gene: TRBD2
v_gene: TRBV6-6

CDR3nt: TGTGCCAGCAGCTTTCTAGATACGCAGTATTTT
CDR3aa: CASSFLDTQYF
abundance: few
j_gene: TRBJ2-3
d_gene: -
v_gene: TRBV11-2

CDR3nt: TGTGCCAGCAGCTCCCGACTAGCGGGAGACAATGAGCAGTTCTTC
CDR3aa: CASSSRLAGDNEQFF
abundance: -
j_gene: TRBJ2-1
d_gene: TRBD2
v_gene: TRBV7-2

CDR3nt: TGTGCCAGCAGTTACGGAGGTACTGAAGCTTTCTTT
CDR3aa: CASSYGGTEAFF
abundance: -
j_gene: TRBJ1-1
d_gene: -
v_gene: TRBV6-6

CDR3nt: TGCGCCAGCAGCCTGATGACGGGACTAGCGGGGGAGACCCAGTACTTC
CDR3aa: CASSLMTGLAGETQYF
abundance: -
j_gene: TRBJ2-5
d_gene: TRBD2
v_gene: TRBV5-1

CDR3nt: TGTGCCAGCAGAGGACGAACAGGGGGCACTGAAGCTTTCTTT
CDR3aa: CASRGRTGGTEAFF
abundance: -
j_gene: TRBJ1-1
d_gene: TRBD1
v_gene: TRBV2

CDR3nt: TGTGCCTGGAGTGTCGGGTTGGATCAGCCCCAGCATTTT
CDR3aa: CAWSVGLDQPQHF
abundance: few
j_gene: TRBJ1-5
d_gene: -
v_gene: TRBV30

CDR3nt: TGTGCCTGGAGCAGACAATTGGAAAAACTGTTTTTT
CDR3aa: CAWSRQLEKLFF
abundance: -
j_gene: TRBJ1-4
d_gene: -
v_gene: TRBV30

CDR3nt: TGTGCCAGCAGGGAAACCCCCAGCTCCTACAATGAGCAGTTCTTC
CDR3aa: CASRETPSSYNEQFF
abundance: few
j_gene: TRBJ2-1
d_gene: -
v_gene: TRBV2

CDR3nt: TGCAGCGTTCCAGGGCAGGGGCCGAGCACTGAAGCTTTCTTT
CDR3aa: CSVPGQGPSTEAFF
abundance: few
j_gene: TRBJ1-1
d_gene: -
v_gene: TRBV29-1

CDR3nt: TGTGCCAGCAATGCCGGACAGGGGGCCACTGAAGCTTTCTTT
CDR3aa: CASNAGQGATEAFF
abundance: few
j_gene: TRBJ1-1
d_gene: TRBD1
v_gene: TRBV2

CDR3nt: TGTGCCAGCAGCGTAACCCAATCGGGGGGGGCAGATACGCAGTATTTT
CDR3aa: CASSVTQSGGADTQYF
abundance: -
j_gene: TRBJ2-3
d_gene: TRBD2
v_gene: TRBV9

CDR3nt: TGTGCCAGCAGCCTCCTGACAGGGAGCTATGGCTACACCTTC
CDR3aa: CASSLLTGSYGYTF
abundance: few
j_gene: TRBJ1-2
d_gene: TRBD1
v_gene: TRBV7-9

CDR3nt: TGTGCCAGCAGCCCCCGAGGGGGAAATCAGCCCCAGCATTTT
CDR3aa: CASSPRGGNQPQHF
abundance: -
j_gene: TRBJ1-5
d_gene: -
v_gene: TRBV6-5

CDR3nt: TGTGCCAGCAGTTACCGCCTTGGGCGGGAGGATGGCTACACCTTC
CDR3aa: CASSYRLGREDGYTF
abundance: -
j_gene: TRBJ1-2
d_gene: -
v_gene: TRBV6-5

CDR3nt: TGTGCCATCAGTGCTACAGGGGACACTGAAGCTTTCTTT
CDR3aa: CAISATGDTEAFF
abundance: -
j_gene: TRBJ1-1
d_gene: TRBD1
v_gene: TRBV10-3

CDR3nt: TGTGCCTGGAGTACTCCTCCGGGACACACTAGCACAGATACGCAGTATTTT
CDR3aa: CAWSTPPGHTSTDTQYF
abundance: -
j_gene: TRBJ2-3
d_gene: -
v_gene: TRBV30

CDR3nt: TGCAGCGTTGAAAGTAGACAGATGAACACTGAAGCTTTCTTT
CDR3aa: CSVESRQMNTEAFF
abundance: -
j_gene: TRBJ1-1
d_gene: -
v_gene: TRBV29-1

CDR3nt: TGTGCCACCAGCAGAGATGGGGGCTTGTCGACTGAAGCTTTCTTT
CDR3aa: CATSRDGGLSTEAFF
abundance: -
j_gene: TRBJ1-1
d_gene: -
v_gene: TRBV15

CDR3nt: TGCAGTGCTGGACAGTCAGATACGCAGTATTTT
CDR3aa: CSAGQSDTQYF
abundance: few
j_gene: TRBJ2-3
d_gene: -
v_gene: TRBV20-1

CDR3nt: TGCAGCGTTGATGCCGACAGTTCCTATGGCTACACCTTC
CDR3aa: CSVDADSSYGYTF
abundance: few
j_gene: TRBJ1-2
d_gene: -
v_gene: TRBV29-1

CDR3nt: TGTGCCACCAGCAGAGATCTGAAGCGACTCGCGTACAATGAGCAGTTCTTC
CDR3aa: CATSRDLKRLAYNEQFF
abundance: -
j_gene: TRBJ2-1
d_gene: -
v_gene: TRBV15

CDR3nt: TGTGCCAGCAGCGATCTACAGATGAACACTGAAGCTTTCTTT
CDR3aa: CASSDLQMNTEAFF
abundance: -
j_gene: TRBJ1-1
d_gene: -
v_gene: TRBV7-9

CDR3nt: TGCAGCGTTGCTGAGCGGGGGCTCACAGATACGCAGTATTTT
CDR3aa: CSVAERGLTDTQYF
abundance: -
j_gene: TRBJ2-3
d_gene: TRBD2
v_gene: TRBV29-1